A single sample is the source of the 10 T cell receptor beta chains below, sequenced in a study of human T cells and chemical hapten exposure (dated by TCRdb to the early 2020s). The intended sense of this specimen's time point label: healthy volunteer bleed at 6 weeks. Unfractionated whole blood was collected in Tempus Blood RNA tubes, and total RNA was extracted from that blood. The receptor library was made with RACE. Sequencer: NextSeq 500. The public reads were reprocessed in TCRdb via fastp at Q25 and MiXCR, keeping in-frame beta chains. Rows with a matching CDR3 protein are joined into one entry that keeps the most common DNA and genes. For this sample the table gives some 78,000 distinct CDR3 sequences, of which 8.6% were detected only once. The top ten hold less than 2% of the sample. What was sequenced was whole blood. These receptors all come from a male donor in good health. Some clones in this sample may be carry-over from other donors' samples.

The gene calls are TRBV9 and TRBJ2-1, with TRBD2 identical over 8 bases. This CDR3 spans 13 amino acids. J gave up 8 bases and V 3 bases, and 4 bases lay outside the gene matches. CDR1 and CDR2 from the germline V gene are SGDLS and YYNGEE. The CDR3 region is CASSAGGKDEQFF. The CDR3, as DNA: TGTGCCAGCAGCGCGGGGGGGAAGGATGAGCAGTTCTTC.

This clonotype was detected many times. The chain is built from TRBV10-1 and TRBJ2-3, with 12 nucleotides matching TRBD2. CDR3 length: 16 residues. After removal of 6 bases from V and 3 bases from J, the junction contained 7 bases not matched to a gene. Germline assignment: CDR1 WNHNN and CDR2 SYGVQD (reference sequence). CDR3 in amino acids: CASRDGLAGSTDTQYF. Written as DNA, the CDR3 is TGCGCCAGCAGAGACGGACTAGCGGGAAGTACAGATACGCAGTATTTT.

This CDR3 reads CASSPAGGAKNIQYF. CDR3 nucleotide sequence: TGTGCCAGCAGCCCGGCTGGGGGGGCCAAAAACATTCAGTACTTC. V usage is TRBV5-4 and J usage is TRBJ2-4; tentative D call: TRBD2 (6 bases). Per the germline V gene, CDR1 is SGHNT and CDR2 is YYREEE (reference sequence). The CDR3 is 15 amino acids. Trimming took 4 bases from V and 1 from J, leaving 12 bases between them.

This clonotype was observed at least ten times. The chain recombines TRBV6-1 with TRBJ2-1; no definite D call. The V gene lost 0 bases and the J gene lost 0 bases, with 6 bases spanning the gap. Germline V gene lookup returns CDR1 MNHNS and CDR2 SASEGT. The CDR3 loop spans 15 amino acids. The CDR3 loop is CASSEAGSSYNEQFF. The CDR3 DNA sequence: TGTGCCAGCAGTGAAGCAGGGTCCTCCTACAATGAGCAGTTCTTC.

The sample holds a few counts of this clonotype. The chain carries TRBV20-1 and TRBJ1-1; no firm D call. The length of the CDR3 is 14 residues. V shed 2 bases and J shed 11 bases, with 21 bases lying between them. Germline V gene data show CDR1 as DFQATT and CDR2 as SNEGSKA (reference sequence). Here the CDR3 reads CSARSSGPPIGAFF. CDR3 nucleotide sequence: TGCAGTGCTAGATCTTCCGGGCCCCCCATAGGGGCTTTCTTT.

This chain links TRBV7-6 with TRBJ2-7; possibly TRBD2 for D (7 bases). In germline, CDR1 is SGHVS, CDR2 FNYEAQ. Deletions cut 5 bases from V and 5 bases from J, with 13 bases between. This CDR3 is built from 13 residues. CDR3 protein: CASSRGGGNEQYF. The CDR3, as DNA: TGTGCCAGCAGCCGAGGGGGGGGTAACGAGCAGTACTTC.

This clonotype has a handful of counts. V gene TRBV7-9 combines with J gene TRBJ1-1; 7 nucleotides line up with TRBD1. This CDR3 has 13 residues. After removal of 3 bases from V and 4 bases from J, the junction contained 2 bases not matched to a gene. Germline V gene sequence: CDR1 SEHNR, CDR2 FQNEAQ (reference sequence). This chain's CDR3 is CASSFPGGTEAFF. CDR3 in DNA: TGTGCCAGCAGCTTCCCAGGGGGCACTGAAGCTTTCTTT.

There are many counts of this clonotype. The J gene is TRBJ2-1, the V gene TRBV7-2; 12 bases match TRBD2. This CDR3 is built from 18 residues. The J segment lost 9 bases and the V segment lost 0 bases, leaving 12 bases of the junction unmatched. In germline, CDR1 is SGHTA, CDR2 FQGNSA. The CDR3 sequence is CASSLASILAGGLVEQFF. The CDR3 DNA is TGTGCCAGCAGCTTAGCGTCTATTCTAGCGGGGGGGCTGGTTGAGCAGTTCTTC.

The chain has TRBV10-3 and TRBJ1-5; a possible D gene is TRBD1 (5 bases). The CDR3 is 13 residues long. Germline CDR1 is ENHRY and CDR2 is SYGVKD. The germline V and J ends were trimmed by 3 bases and 5 bases, with 8 bases remaining between them. The CDR3 region has the DNA TGTGCCATCAGTGATAGAGGGGATCAGCCCCAGCATTTT. Protein sequence: CAISDRGDQPQHF.

At least ten counts were recorded for this clonotype. This rearrangement joins TRBV10-3 to TRBJ1-1, with 7 bases that match TRBD1. This CDR3 contains 12 residues. The V and J ends lost 2 bases and 10 bases, in that order; junction bases with no gene match: 4. The germline gives CDR1 ENHRY, CDR2 SYGVKD. The CDR3 bases are TGTGCCATCAGTGAGCCAGGGGGGGTAGCTTTCTTT. It codes for CAISEPGGVAFF.